Here is one TCR beta chain with its context. Its antigen remains unknown. The data belong to a study of T cell responses to AZD1222 COVID-19 vaccine. General study points: Donors in the cohort were predominantly white British and more often female, and clonal diversity was possibly underestimated.

Looked up from germline, CDR1 is SGHDN and CDR2 is FVKESK. J lost 6 bases, V lost 2 bases, and 7 bases had no gene match. The CDR3 consists of 16 residues. The method was immunoSEQ multiplex PCR; TCRdb's version includes in-frame clones alone and lacks a portion of them. The table has about 110,000 clones, over 85% seen once. J is TRBJ2-5 and V is TRBV14; 12 bases align to TRBD1. The source was peripheral blood, collected 28 days after the second AZD1222 dose. This receptor was obtained from an adult who received the AZD1222 COVID-19 vaccine. CDR3 bases: TGTGCCAGCAGCCAACCCGGGACAGGGGGCTGGAAGACCCAGTACTTC. As protein: CASSQPGTGGWKTQYF.